These 31 T cell receptor beta chains came from one sample sequenced in a study of T-cell memory formation after mild COVID-19. Using its own MiXCR run on the 5' RACE reads, TCRdb lists one record per CDR3 protein. This table holds 150,000 to 200,000 distinct CDR3 sequences, about 14% found once. Sequenced material: PBMCs or a T cell subset sorted from them (not recorded which). Receptors originate from an adult woman who had mild COVID-19 (a few samples of this study predate the infection). Cell type and time point are not known.

The gene calls are TRBV5-1 and TRBJ1-2; 10 bases fit TRBD1. CDR1 and CDR2 (germline): SGHRS, YFSETQ. Trimming at V came to 4 bases and at J to 8 bases, leaving 14 bases not matched to a gene. The CDR3 spans 16 residues. The CDR3 sequence is CASSPGQGILLYGYTF. The CDR3 DNA reads as TGCGCCAGCAGCCCGGGACAGGGGATTCTTTTGTACGGCTACACCTTC.

The rearrangement joins TRBV7-2 to TRBJ2-1; TRBD2 matches 7 bases. V trimming: 5 bases; J trimming: 8 bases; junction bases outside the gene matches: 21. This CDR3 comprises 18 residues. The germline V gene encodes CDR1 SGHTA and CDR2 FQGNSA. CDR3: CASSTSAWEGRFLDEQFF. CDR3 nucleotides: TGTGCCAGCAGCACCTCGGCCTGGGAGGGGCGGTTTCTCGATGAGCAGTTCTTC.

The V and J genes are TRBV6-5 and TRBJ2-7; D remains ambiguous. Germline CDR1 is MNHEY and CDR2 is SVGAGI. The CDR3 has 17 residues. V lost 0 bases and J lost 5, with 20 bases in between. This CDR3 is CASSYSNLWSSQDEQYF. In nucleotides, the CDR3 is TGTGCCAGCAGTTACTCGAATTTGTGGAGTTCTCAAGACGAGCAGTACTTC.

This clonotype has more than one count but fewer than ten. The CDR3 DNA reads TGTGCCAGCAGCACAGCGCGGACTAAGGACGAGCAGTACTTC. It is translated as CASSTARTKDEQYF. The chain has TRBV12-3 or TRBV12-4 and TRBJ2-7, with TRBD2 as a possible D gene (6 bases). Trimming cost V 6 bases and J 5 bases, with 17 bases left between them. CDR3 length: 14 residues.

The sample holds many counts of this clonotype. The chain has TRBV12-3 or TRBV12-4 and TRBJ2-1; perhaps TRBD1 as D (6 bases). V lost 2 bases to trimming and J lost 5 bases, with 13 bases between them. The CDR3 contains 15 residues. This CDR3 reads CASSLLETGHNEQFF. The CDR3 DNA sequence: TGTGCCAGCAGTTTACTAGAGACAGGACACAATGAGCAGTTCTTC.

This clonotype appeared a few times. The gene calls are TRBV5-1 and TRBJ2-2; 9 bases line up with TRBD1. Germline CDR1 and CDR2: SGHRS and YFSETQ. V lost 3 bases and J lost 6; bases outside the gene matches: 6. There are 15 residues in the CDR3. The CDR3 sequence is CASSSGTGIPGELFF. In nucleotides, the CDR3 is TGCGCCAGCAGCTCCGGGACAGGGATCCCCGGGGAGCTGTTTTTT.

Comment on this clonotype: The junction departs from germline at one end; a sequencing error may be responsible. The chain links TRBV7-7 to TRBJ2-3, with TRBD2 matching 15 bases. This CDR3 is built from 16 residues. Germline assignment: CDR1 SSHAT and CDR2 FNYEAQ (reference sequence). This chain's CDR3 is CASSWGLAGGEDTQYF. The CDR3 bases are TGTGCTAGCAGCTGGGGACTAGCGGGAGGAGAGGATACGCAGTATTTT.

This sequence joins TRBV3-1 and TRBJ2-3, with D perhaps TRBD2 (5 bases). CDR3 size: 16 residues. Trimming took 4 bases from V and 1 from J, leaving 15 bases between them. Germline CDR1 and CDR2: LGHDT and YNNKEL (reference sequence). The CDR3 loop reads CASSPLLLVGTDTQYF. The CDR3 nucleotides are TGTGCCAGCAGCCCTCTTTTACTAGTTGGCACAGATACGCAGTATTTT.

The table lists this clonotype with a few counts. V is TRBV20-1 and J is TRBJ2-7; 7 bases map to TRBD1. From germline, CDR1 is DFQATT and CDR2 SNEGSKA (reference sequence). V shed 6 bases and J 2 bases; nucleotides not matched to a gene: 10. CDR3 size: 14 residues. The CDR3 spells CSAAPGTEAYEQYF. The CDR3 DNA reads TGCAGTGCAGCCCCCGGGACAGAAGCCTACGAGCAGTACTTC.

This chain joins TRBV5-1 and TRBJ2-7, with TRBD1 identical over 7 bases. J was trimmed by 0 bases and V by 0 bases; bases with no gene match: 3. The CDR3 runs 15 residues. CDR1 is SGHRS and CDR2 is YFSETQ in the germline V gene. The chain's CDR3 is CASSLETGLSYEQYF. In nucleotides, the CDR3 is TGCGCCAGCAGCTTGGAGACAGGGCTCTCCTACGAGCAGTACTTC.

The rearrangement uses TRBV5-6 and TRBJ1-5, with 8 bases matching TRBD1. V shed 5 bases and J 0 bases; nucleotides not matched to a gene: 16. The CDR3 covers 19 residues. Germline-derived CDR1 and CDR2 are SGHDT and YYEEEE. CDR3 region: CASRFRQGIRSYSNQPQHF. The CDR3, as DNA: TGTGCCAGCAGATTCCGACAGGGGATCCGTTCATATAGCAATCAGCCCCAGCATTTT.

This chain links TRBV15 with TRBJ2-7, with D unclear. V was clipped by 0 bases and J by 6 bases, with 6 bases between them. CDR3 length: 12 amino acids. CDR1 and CDR2 (germline): LNHNV, YYDKDF (reference sequence). This chain's CDR3 is CATSRDITEQYF. For the CDR3, the DNA is TGTGCCACCAGCAGAGATATAACCGAGCAGTACTTC.

This clonotype was seen a handful of times. The chain recombines TRBV9 with TRBJ2-2; D unresolved. Looked up from germline, CDR1 is SGDLS and CDR2 is YYNGEE. The V gene lost 4 bases and the J gene lost 4 bases, with 8 bases spanning the gap. This CDR3 spans 13 amino acids. The CDR3 DNA reads as TGTGCCAGCAGCACCCGTCCCACCGGGGAGCTGTTTTTT. This encodes CASSTRPTGELFF.

In this sample, this clonotype turned up a few times. This chain joins TRBV5-5 and TRBJ2-7, with a weak D call TRBD1 (5 bases). This CDR3 is built from 15 residues. Germline loops: CDR1 SGHKS, CDR2 YYEKEE (reference sequence). The V end lost 0 bases, the J end lost 2 bases, and 12 bases lay between the germline ends. The CDR3: CASSLANRPPYEQYF. The CDR3 DNA sequence: TGTGCCAGCAGCTTGGCGAACAGGCCCCCCTACGAGCAGTACTTC.

This clonotype has just a few counts. This chain joins TRBV11-2 and TRBJ2-7, with no clear D. This CDR3 comprises 15 residues. V was clipped by 5 bases and J by 0 bases, with 14 bases between them. Germline loops: CDR1 SGHAT, CDR2 FQNNGV. The CDR3 here is CASSPRRPLSYEQYF. CDR3 in DNA: TGTGCCAGCAGCCCCCGTCGCCCACTCTCCTACGAGCAGTACTTC. Full variable domain (outside the CDR3, taken from reference TRBV11-2 and TRBJ2-7): EAGVAQSPRYKIIEKRQSVAFWCNPISGHATLYWYQQILGQGPKLLIQFQNNGVVDDSQLPKDRFSAERLKGVDSTLKIQPAKLEDSAVYLCASSPRRPLSYEQYFGPGTRLTVT.

The chain has TRBV30 and TRBJ1-2; D uncertain. The CDR3 contains 8 residues. The germline V and J ends were trimmed by 5 bases and 8 bases, with 3 bases remaining between them. Germline CDR1 GTSNPN, CDR2 SVGIG (reference sequence). The CDR3 region is CAWGGYTF. The CDR3 DNA sequence: TGTGCCTGGGGAGGCTACACCTTC.

The table lists this clonotype with a few counts. The chain employs TRBV29-1 and TRBJ2-1; D not resolved. V was cut by 2 bases and J by 6 bases, with 11 bases left in between. The CDR3 is 13 residues long. In germline, CDR1 is SQVTM, CDR2 ANQGSEA. The DNA for the CDR3 is TGCAGCGTTGAAATCTCAAATGGCAATGAGCAGTTCTTC. Protein sequence: CSVEISNGNEQFF.

The rearrangement uses TRBV5-1 and TRBJ1-2; TRBD1 agrees at 10 bases. Germline-derived CDR1 and CDR2 are SGHRS and YFSETQ. With 4 bases clipped from V and 8 bases from J, the junction kept 8 bases outside the gene matches. The CDR3 has 14 amino acids. CDR3 sequence: CASSVSGTGDGYTF. The CDR3 DNA reads as TGCGCCAGCAGCGTATCCGGGACAGGGGACGGCTACACCTTC.

This clonotype appeared a few times. V usage is TRBV5-1 and J usage is TRBJ2-1, with TRBD2 matching over 10 bases. CDR1 and CDR2 (germline): SGHRS, YFSETQ. The CDR3 is made up of 16 amino acids. Trimming at V came to 4 bases and at J to 1 base, leaving 5 bases not matched to a gene. Here the CDR3 reads CASSASGGASYNEQFF. The CDR3 DNA reads TGCGCCAGCAGCGCGAGCGGGGGGGCTTCCTACAATGAGCAGTTCTTC.

This clonotype was counted between two and nine times. This chain joins TRBV5-1 and TRBJ1-1; 7 bases align to TRBD1. V was clipped by 7 bases and J by 5 bases; unmatched bases: 11. Per germline, CDR1 SGHRS and CDR2 YFSETQ. The length of the CDR3 is 14 residues. CDR3 nucleotides: TGCGCCAGCGGGGGGGGCAGGGGGTCGACTGAAGCTTTCTTT. This sequence encodes CASGGGRGSTEAFF.

The chain employs TRBV9 and TRBJ2-1; a weak D match, TRBD2 (6 bases). The CDR3 is made up of 13 amino acids. CDR1 and CDR2 from the germline V gene are SGDLS and YYNGEE. Trimming shortened V by 0 bases and J by 11 bases, and 12 bases separated the two germline ends. The CDR3 reads CASSVETGTQQFF. The CDR3 DNA reads as TGTGCCAGCAGCGTAGAGACTGGGACTCAGCAGTTCTTC. Together with reference TRBV9 and TRBJ2-1, the CDR3 gives the full variable domain: DSGVTQTPKHLITATGQRVTLRCSPRSGDLSVYWYQQSLDQGLQFLIQYYNGEERAKGNILERFSAQQFPDLHSELNLSSLELGDSALYFCASSVETGTQQFFGPGTRLTVL.

The table lists this clonotype with a few counts. The V gene is TRBV9, the J gene TRBJ1-6; a possible D gene is TRBD1 (5 bases). The V gene lost 0 bases and the J gene lost 9 bases, with 16 bases spanning the gap. This CDR3 region has 16 residues. Per germline, CDR1 SGDLS and CDR2 YYNGEE. The CDR3 DNA is TGTGCCAGCAGCGTAGCCGGCGGGCAGGGAGGTTCACCCCTCCACTTT. It encodes CASSVAGGQGGSPLHF.

A few counts support this clonotype. The junction departs from the called germline gene at one end, perhaps through a read error. The chain carries TRBV27 and TRBJ2-7; 7 nucleotides line up with TRBD1. CDR3 length: 15 residues. CDR1 MNHEY and CDR2 SMNVEV come from the germline V gene (reference sequence). CDR3 in DNA: TGCACCAGCAGTTCCTCGGACAGGAAATCCTACGAGCAGTACTTC. This sequence encodes CTSSSSDRKSYEQYF.

Many counts were recorded for this clonotype. This chain connects TRBV6-2 or TRBV6-3 to TRBJ2-7, with TRBD2 matching over 11 bases. V gave up 6 bases and J gave up 4 bases; unmatched junction bases: 11. This CDR3 comprises 16 residues. CDR1 and CDR2 from the germline V gene are MNHEY and SVGEGT. The CDR3 reads CASRPLAGVSGYEQYF. The CDR3 DNA sequence: TGTGCCAGCAGACCACTAGCGGGAGTCTCCGGTTACGAGCAGTACTTC.

This clonotype came up once. The chain employs TRBV9 and TRBJ2-3; D is undetermined. CDR1 and CDR2 (germline): SGDLS, YYNGEE. The CDR3 length is 14 residues. Trimming left V 1 base short and J 0 bases short, with 6 bases between. The CDR3 region has the DNA TGTGCCAGCAGCGTACAGGATAGCACAGATACGCAGTATTTT. This encodes CASSVQDSTDTQYF.

The CDR3 reads CASGRGNQPQHF. The CDR3, as DNA: TGTGCCAGCGGGAGGGGGAATCAGCCCCAGCATTTT. This chain connects TRBV27 to TRBJ1-5; tentative D call: TRBD1 (6 bases). Germline values: CDR1 MNHEY, CDR2 SMNVEV (reference sequence). The CDR3 extends over 12 amino acids. The ends were cut back, 8 bases at V and 4 bases at J, with 9 bases in the middle.

The V and J genes are TRBV6-2 or TRBV6-3 and TRBJ1-5; no definite D call. V was pared by 4 bases and J by 6 bases, with 7 bases between. The germline V gene has CDR1 MNHEY and CDR2 SVGEGT. The CDR3 consists of 12 residues. CDR3 sequence: CASSWNPQPQHF. The CDR3 DNA follows: TGTGCCAGCAGTTGGAACCCTCAGCCCCAGCATTTT.

This clonotype was recorded a few times. DNA of the CDR3: TGCGCCAGCAGCGGGAGACAGGCAAACAATTTCAACTATGGCTACACCTTC. Translation gives CASSGRQANNFNYGYTF. The chain combines TRBV5-1 with TRBJ1-2, with TRBD1 as a possible D gene (6 bases). This CDR3 comprises 17 residues. Germline V gene data show CDR1 as SGHRS and CDR2 as YFSETQ. The germline V and J ends were trimmed by 4 bases and 2 bases, with 21 bases remaining between them.

This clonotype has only a few counts. CDR3 DNA sequence: TGTGCCAGCAGTTCCACTTCAGGGGTAAGGTACGAGCAGTACTTC. It encodes CASSSTSGVRYEQYF. The chain combines TRBV7-2 with TRBJ2-7; possibly TRBD1 for D (6 bases). V lost 6 bases to trimming and J lost 4 bases, with 19 bases between them. This CDR3 is built from 15 residues. CDR1 SGHTA and CDR2 FQGNSA come from the germline V gene. Filled out from reference TRBV7-2 and TRBJ2-7, the complete variable domain reads GAGVSQSPSNKVTEKGKDVELRCDPISGHTALYWYRQSLGQGLEFLIYFQGNSAPDKSGLPSDRFSAERTGGSVSTLTIQRTQQEDSAVYLCASSSTSGVRYEQYFGPGTRLTVT.

This clonotype was recorded at least ten times. The chain is built from TRBV7-9 and TRBJ2-1, with 8 bases matching TRBD2. V was clipped by 4 bases and J by 0 bases; unmatched bases: 8. Germline V gene lookup returns CDR1 SEHNR and CDR2 FQNEAQ (reference sequence). The CDR3 consists of 17 residues. CDR3 residues: CASSSLAGGDSYNEQFF. Written as DNA, the CDR3 is TGTGCCAGCAGCTCCCTAGCGGGTGGTGACTCCTACAATGAGCAGTTCTTC. Combining the CDR3 with reference TRBV7-9 and TRBJ2-1 gives the whole variable domain DTGVSQNPRHKITKRGQNVTFRCDPISEHNRLYWYRQTLGQGPEFLTYFQNEAQLEKSRLLSDRFSAERPKGSFSTLEIQRTEQGDSAMYLCASSSLAGGDSYNEQFFGPGTRLTVL.

This clonotype was counted once. This could be a read error, since a much larger clone is one nucleotide away. The chain links TRBV11-2 to TRBJ1-4; 9 bases line up with TRBD1. The CDR3 has 17 residues. In germline, CDR1 is SGHAT, CDR2 FQNNGV. This chain's CDR3 is CAGSPKPQGARDEKLFF. The DNA of the CDR3 is TGTGCCGGCAGCCCGAAACCACAGGGGGCGCGTGACGAAAAACTGTTTTTT.